Listed here is a single T cell receptor (beta chain). As yet, its antigen is unknown. Molecular-barcoded quantitative 5'-RACE produced these TCR beta libraries. A single record per CDR3 protein comes from TCRdb applying MiXCR to the 5' RACE reads. The sample holds 250,000 to 350,000 distinct CDR3 sequences, roughly 20% seen once. The sample belongs to a study of CD8 T cells in ankylosing spondylitis. General study findings and limits: The authors found the disease-linked clones to be CD8+ and relatively rare in peripheral blood. Seemingly distinctive of ankylosing spondylitis blood was a TCR beta motif formed by eight highly homologous variants.

V was trimmed by 5 bases and J by 1 base, leaving 8 bases between them. This CDR3 is built from 13 residues. Germline-derived CDR1 and CDR2 are ENHRY and SYGVKD. This receptor was taken from a male donor with ankylosing spondylitis or in good health (not recorded which). The rearrangement links TRBV10-3 to TRBJ2-5; D not resolved. Sequenced: blood, either unsorted or a sorted T cell fraction (not recorded which). Here the CDR3 DNA reads TGTGCCATCAGTAAATCGGCCCAAGAGACCCAGTACTTC. Encoded protein: CAISKSAQETQYF.